These T cell receptor beta chains were read from a single sample in a study of OX40 agonist ivuxolimab in advanced cancers. The method was immunoSEQ multiplex PCR; TCRdb's version includes in-frame clones alone and lacks a portion of them. Among around 54,000 clones listed, 90% to 95% were seen once. The source material was CD4+ or CD8+ T cells sorted from blood, sampled in a trial of the OX40 agonist ivuxolimab. The origin of the receptors is an adult with an advanced solid tumor such as melanoma, head and neck, liver or kidney cancer. Each CDR3 is given with its conserved first and last residue. Each record gives: D gene, V gene, J gene, clone size, CDR3 protein, CDR3 DNA. The D gene is left open where the match is weak. For some rows the clone size is stated as once, few or many, or as a class when expanded; others skip it.

D: .
V: TRBV7-9
J: TRBJ2-5
size: .
CDR3: CASSSLGAGETQYF
DNA: TGTGCCAGCAGCTCCCTCGGCGCCGGGGAGACCCAGTACTTC

D: TRBD1
V: TRBV7-9
J: TRBJ1-1
size: .
CDR3: CASSLLWDRYKNTEAFF
DNA: TGTGCCAGCAGCTTACTATGGGACAGATACAAGAACACTGAAGCTTTCTTT

D: .
V: TRBV20-1
J: TRBJ2-1
size: once
CDR3: CSASIGNEQFF
DNA: TGCAGTGCTAGTATCGGGAATGAGCAGTTCTTC

D: .
V: TRBV2
J: TRBJ2-1
size: .
CDR3: CASSDSNSLYEQFF
DNA: TGTGCCAGCAGCGATAGTAATAGTCTCTATGAGCAGTTCTTC

D: .
V: TRBV13
J: TRBJ2-7
size: .
CDR3: CASSSSGTANTEQYF
DNA: TGTGCCAGCAGCTCCTCAGGGACTGCGAATACCGAGCAGTACTTC

D: .
V: TRBV29-1
J: TRBJ2-3
size: .
CDR3: CSGEQGSDTQYF
DNA: TGCAGCGGCGAACAGGGTTCAGATACGCAGTATTTT

D: TRBD1
V: TRBV7-9
J: TRBJ1-4
size: few
CDR3: CASSLADRVDEKLFF
DNA: TGTGCCAGCAGCTTAGCGGACAGGGTCGACGAAAAACTGTTTTTT

D: TRBD1
V: TRBV11-3
J: TRBJ2-7
size: .
CDR3: CASSKDRELNEQYF
DNA: TGTGCCAGCAGCAAGGACAGGGAGCTAAACGAGCAGTACTTC

D: .
V: TRBV7-9
J: TRBJ2-2
size: .
CDR3: CASSLPRNTGELFF
DNA: TGTGCCAGCAGCTTACCTAGGAACACCGGGGAGCTGTTTTTT

D: .
V: TRBV6-1
J: TRBJ2-5
size: .
CDR3: CASSEIWDRETQYF
DNA: TGTGCCAGCAGTGAAATCTGGGACCGGGAGACCCAGTACTTC

D: .
V: TRBV28
J: TRBJ2-3
size: .
CDR3: CASSLRALADTQYF
DNA: TGTGCCAGCAGCCTAAGGGCGCTCGCAGATACGCAGTATTTT

D: .
V: TRBV9
J: TRBJ2-7
size: .
CDR3: CASSVEGGPSYEQYF
DNA: TGTGCCAGCAGCGTAGAGGGGGGCCCCTCCTACGAGCAGTACTTC

D: .
V: TRBV11-2
J: TRBJ1-1
size: .
CDR3: CASSLDILGNGEAFF
DNA: TGTGCCAGCAGCTTAGATATCTTGGGGAACGGTGAAGCTTTCTTT

D: TRBD1
V: TRBV7-9
J: TRBJ2-7
size: .
CDR3: CASSPDRGNIYEQYF
DNA: TGTGCCAGCAGCCCGGACAGGGGGAATATATACGAGCAGTACTTC

D: TRBD2
V: TRBV10-1
J: TRBJ2-3
size: .
CDR3: CASSEEREGTDTQYF
DNA: TGCGCCAGCAGTGAGGAGCGGGAGGGCACAGATACGCAGTATTTT

D: .
V: TRBV21-1
J: TRBJ2-7
size: .
CDR3: CASLGRGVTEQYF
DNA: TGTGCCAGCCTTGGCAGGGGGGTTACCGAGCAGTACTTC

D: .
V: TRBV18
J: TRBJ2-3
size: .
CDR3: CASSPKGSLWDTQYF
DNA: TGTGCCAGCTCACCCAAAGGGTCTCTATGGGATACGCAGTATTTT

D: .
V: TRBV7-3
J: TRBJ2-3
size: .
CDR3: CASSPQGPATDTQYF
DNA: TGTGCCAGCAGCCCTCAGGGGCCGGCCACAGATACGCAGTATTTT

D: .
V: TRBV27
J: TRBJ2-2
size: once
CDR3: CASSLIATSGELFF
DNA: TGTGCCAGCAGTTTAATAGCGACTAGCGGGGAGCTGTTTTTT

D: .
V: TRBV6-4
J: TRBJ2-2
size: .
CDR3: CASSDHWHENTGELFF
DNA: TGTGCCAGCAGTGATCACTGGCATGAGAACACCGGGGAGCTGTTTTTT

D: .
V: TRBV4-1
J: TRBJ2-7
size: .
CDR3: CASSQGETTGAEQYF
DNA: TGCGCCAGCAGCCAGGGGGAGACGACGGGGGCCGAGCAGTACTTC

D: TRBD2
V: TRBV27
J: TRBJ2-3
size: .
CDR3: CASTPAGSTDTQYF
DNA: TGTGCCAGCACCCCAGCGGGGAGCACAGATACGCAGTATTTT

D: .
V: TRBV19
J: TRBJ1-1
size: .
CDR3: CASSTDGNTEAFF
DNA: TGTGCCAGTAGTACTGACGGGAACACTGAAGCTTTCTTT

D: .
V: TRBV5-1
J: TRBJ1-1
size: .
CDR3: CASSLTAKYSNTEAFF
DNA: TGCGCCAGCAGCTTGACCGCTAAGTATTCGAACACTGAAGCTTTCTTT

D: .
V: TRBV28
J: TRBJ2-7
size: .
CDR3: CASSLGGVEQYF
DNA: TGTGCCAGCAGTTTAGGGGGCGTCGAGCAGTACTTC

D: .
V: TRBV7-9
J: TRBJ2-7
size: .
CDR3: CASTYWGEQYF
DNA: TGTGCCAGCACCTACTGGGGCGAGCAGTACTTC

D: .
V: TRBV4-2
J: TRBJ2-6
size: .
CDR3: CASSHGGGPGANVLTF
DNA: TGTGCCAGCAGCCATGGAGGGGGACCTGGGGCCAACGTCCTGACTTTC

D: .
V: TRBV7-9
J: TRBJ2-7
size: .
CDR3: CASSPLASYEQYF
DNA: TGTGCCAGCAGCCCCCTAGCGTCCTACGAGCAGTACTTC

D: TRBD1
V: TRBV30
J: TRBJ1-2
size: .
CDR3: CAWRNEGGSYTF
DNA: TGTGCCTGGAGGAACGAAGGGGGCAGCTACACCTTC

D: TRBD1
V: TRBV28
J: TRBJ1-5
size: .
CDR3: CASSPRTGGYTGNQPQHF
DNA: TGTGCCAGCAGTCCAAGGACAGGCGGGTATACTGGCAATCAGCCCCAGCATTTT

D: .
V: TRBV29-1
J: TRBJ1-1
size: .
CDR3: CSVEVFVGGTEAFF
DNA: TGCAGCGTTGAAGTATTTGTGGGGGGCACTGAAGCTTTCTTT

D: TRBD1
V: TRBV6-1
J: TRBJ1-4
size: .
CDR3: CASSEWVDRGVTNEKLFF
DNA: TGTGCCAGCAGTGAATGGGTTGACAGGGGGGTGACTAATGAAAAACTGTTTTTT

D: TRBD2
V: TRBV6-6
J: TRBJ2-3
size: .
CDR3: CASSYAAGGTDTQYF
DNA: TGTGCCAGCAGTTACGCGGCGGGGGGCACAGATACGCAGTATTTT

D: .
V: TRBV9
J: TRBJ2-7
size: .
CDR3: CASSLLGDSYEQYF
DNA: TGTGCCAGCAGCCTGCTCGGGGACTCCTACGAGCAGTACTTC

D: .
V: TRBV21-1
J: TRBJ1-5
size: .
CDR3: CASSKVGGGHQPQHF
DNA: TGTGCCAGCAGCAAAGTGGGAGGGGGTCATCAGCCCCAGCATTTT

D: TRBD2
V: TRBV5-8
J: TRBJ2-3
size: .
CDR3: CASSSGLAGGIDTQYF
DNA: TGTGCCAGCAGCTCCGGACTAGCGGGAGGGATAGATACGCAGTATTTT

D: .
V: TRBV7-2
J: TRBJ2-3
size: .
CDR3: CASRTGPEDTQYF
DNA: TGTGCCAGCAGAACAGGCCCGGAAGATACGCAGTATTTT

D: .
V: TRBV4-1
J: TRBJ1-4
size: .
CDR3: CASSPDRGLNEKLFF
DNA: TGCGCCAGCAGCCCTGACAGAGGCTTAAATGAAAAACTGTTTTTT

D: TRBD2
V: TRBV30
J: TRBJ2-7
size: .
CDR3: CAWSTAGNEQYF
DNA: TGTGCCTGGAGCACAGCGGGAAACGAGCAGTACTTC

D: .
V: TRBV29-1
J: TRBJ2-7
size: .
CDR3: CSVEDGGSGEQYF
DNA: TGCAGCGTTGAAGATGGGGGGAGCGGCGAGCAGTACTTC

D: TRBD1
V: TRBV19
J: TRBJ2-5
size: .
CDR3: CASSMETGGGLMQTQYF
DNA: TGTGCCAGTAGTATGGAAACAGGGGGAGGCTTAATGCAGACCCAGTACTTC

D: .
V: TRBV7-9
J: TRBJ1-5
size: few
CDR3: CASSLVRGAQHF
DNA: TGTGCCAGCAGCTTAGTCAGGGGAGCCCAGCATTTT

D: .
V: TRBV5-6
J: TRBJ1-5
size: .
CDR3: CASSTGQGQPQHF
DNA: TGTGCCAGCAGTACGGGACAAGGCCAGCCCCAGCATTTT

D: .
V: TRBV6-5
J: TRBJ2-2
size: once
CDR3: CASSYIGLTNTGELFF
DNA: TGTGCCAGCAGTTACATCGGGCTAACGAACACCGGGGAGCTGTTTTTT

D: TRBD1
V: TRBV5-1
J: TRBJ2-5
size: .
CDR3: CASRRQGVETQYF
DNA: TGCGCCAGCAGAAGACAGGGGGTGGAGACCCAGTACTTC

D: TRBD2
V: TRBV15
J: TRBJ2-1
size: .
CDR3: CATSRVSGDNEQFF
DNA: TGTGCCACCAGCAGGGTGAGCGGGGACAATGAGCAGTTCTTC

D: .
V: TRBV27
J: TRBJ2-1
size: .
CDR3: CASSDYNEQFF
DNA: TGTGCCAGCAGCGACTACAATGAGCAGTTCTTC

D: .
V: TRBV29-1
J: TRBJ2-1
size: .
CDR3: CSVVLTVGHEQFF
DNA: TGCAGCGTTGTCCTTACCGTAGGTCATGAGCAGTTCTTC

D: .
V: TRBV30
J: TRBJ1-3
size: .
CDR3: CAWSPSASGNTIYF
DNA: TGTGCCTGGAGTCCCTCAGCCTCTGGAAACACCATATATTTT

D: TRBD1
V: TRBV18
J: TRBJ2-7
size: .
CDR3: CASSPDRGPAYEQYF
DNA: TGTGCCAGCTCACCGGACAGGGGTCCAGCATACGAGCAGTACTTC

D: TRBD2
V: TRBV4-1
J: TRBJ2-7
size: .
CDR3: CASSRGLAEEQYF
DNA: TGCGCCAGCAGCCGGGGACTAGCAGAGGAGCAGTACTTC

D: .
V: TRBV7-9
J: TRBJ2-2
size: few
CDR3: CASSLGQNTGELFF
DNA: TGTGCCAGCAGCTTAGGACAGAACACCGGGGAGCTGTTTTTT

D: TRBD1
V: TRBV19
J: TRBJ2-1
size: .
CDR3: CASRPGTGLSYNEQFF
DNA: TGTGCCAGTAGACCGGGGACAGGGCTCTCCTACAATGAGCAGTTCTTC

D: .
V: TRBV6-1
J: TRBJ2-7
size: .
CDR3: CASSEVRNYEQYF
DNA: TGTGCCAGCAGTGAAGTCAGGAACTACGAGCAGTACTTC

D: .
V: TRBV4-2
J: TRBJ1-3
size: once
CDR3: CASSQDQGGSSGNTIYF
DNA: TGTGCCAGCAGCCAAGATCAGGGAGGAAGCTCTGGAAACACCATATATTTT

D: TRBD1
V: TRBV7-9
J: TRBJ2-7
size: .
CDR3: CASSFSSRDSGTYEQYF
DNA: TGTGCCAGCAGCTTCTCCTCCCGGGACAGTGGGACCTACGAGCAGTACTTC

D: TRBD1
V: TRBV27
J: TRBJ1-1
size: .
CDR3: CASSWTGATEAFF
DNA: TGTGCCAGCAGTTGGACAGGGGCCACTGAAGCTTTCTTT

D: .
V: TRBV7-9
J: TRBJ2-7
size: .
CDR3: CASSHPAQGYYEQYF
DNA: TGTGCCAGCAGCCACCCGGCACAGGGATACTACGAGCAGTACTTC

D: .
V: TRBV5-5
J: TRBJ2-1
size: .
CDR3: CASSLAGVGVDEQFF
DNA: TGTGCCAGCAGCTTGGCCGGGGTTGGAGTAGATGAGCAGTTCTTC